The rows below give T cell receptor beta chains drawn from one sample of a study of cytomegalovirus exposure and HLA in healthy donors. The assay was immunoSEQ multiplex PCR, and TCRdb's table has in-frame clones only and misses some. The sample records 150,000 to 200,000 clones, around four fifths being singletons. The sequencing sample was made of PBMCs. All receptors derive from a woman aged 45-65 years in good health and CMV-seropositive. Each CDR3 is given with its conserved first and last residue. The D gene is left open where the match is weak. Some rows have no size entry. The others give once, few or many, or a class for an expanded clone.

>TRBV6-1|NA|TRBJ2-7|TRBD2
TGTGCCAGCAGAATGACTAGCGGGGTAACCTACGAGCAGTACTTC
CASRMTSGVTYEQYF
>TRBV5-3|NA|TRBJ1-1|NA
TGTGCCAGCAGCTTGGGTAAGCTCCGCACTGAAGCTTTCTTT
CASSLGKLRTEAFF
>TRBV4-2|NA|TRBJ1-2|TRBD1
TGTGCCAGCAGCGAAGGACAGGGTTTGGCTTATGGCTACACCTTC
CASSEGQGLAYGYTF
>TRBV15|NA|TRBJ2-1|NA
TGTGCCACCAGGGTGGGGGGATCGGACAATGAGCAGTTCTTC
CATRVGGSDNEQFF
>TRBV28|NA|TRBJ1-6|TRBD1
TGTGCCAGCAGAACAGGGGCGGGTTCACCCCTCCACTTT
CASRTGAGSPLHF
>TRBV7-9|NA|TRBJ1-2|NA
TGTGCCAGCAGCTCTAAGACAGGCAGAACTAACTATGGCTACACCTTC
CASSSKTGRTNYGYTF
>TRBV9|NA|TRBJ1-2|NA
TGTGCCAGCAGCGGGTACAGGGATGGCTACACCTTC
CASSGYRDGYTF
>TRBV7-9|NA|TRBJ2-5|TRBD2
TGTTCCAGCAGCCCTCCTCCAGCGGGGGTTAGGGAGACCCAGTACTTC
CSSSPPPAGVRETQYF
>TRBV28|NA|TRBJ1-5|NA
TGTGCCAGCCTTGGGCGAGGGCAGCCCCAGCATTTT
CASLGRGQPQHF
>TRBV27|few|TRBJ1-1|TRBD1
TGTGCCAGCAGTTTAACCCAGGGGGCGCCCACTGAAGCTTTCTTT
CASSLTQGAPTEAFF
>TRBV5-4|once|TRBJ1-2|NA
TGTGCCAGCAGCCCTGGGACATCCACTAACTATGGCTACACCTTC
CASSPGTSTNYGYTF
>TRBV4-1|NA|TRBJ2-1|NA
TGCGCCAGCAGCCATGACTATAGCTCCTACAATGAGCAGTTCTTC
CASSHDYSSYNEQFF
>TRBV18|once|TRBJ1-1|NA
TGTGCCAGCTCACCACTTCAGGGCAAGAACACTGAAGCTTTCTTT
CASSPLQGKNTEAFF
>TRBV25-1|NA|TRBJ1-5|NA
TGTGCCAGCAGTGCGAACACTAATAATCAGCCCCAGCATTTT
CASSANTNNQPQHF
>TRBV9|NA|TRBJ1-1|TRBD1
TGTGCCAGCAGCGTAGAGGGGACAGGGGGGGCTTTCTTT
CASSVEGTGGAFF
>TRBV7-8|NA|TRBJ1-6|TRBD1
TGTGCCAGCAGCTTAAGTAGACAGGGCGTCCTCCACTTT
CASSLSRQGVLHF
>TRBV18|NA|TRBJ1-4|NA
TGTGCCAGCTCACCAGACACTGAAAAACTGTTTTTT
CASSPDTEKLFF
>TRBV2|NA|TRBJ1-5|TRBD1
TGTGCCAGCAGCCCGGGACAGGGTGACAATCAGCCCCAGCATTTT
CASSPGQGDNQPQHF
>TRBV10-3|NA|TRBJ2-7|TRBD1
TGTGCCATCCCGGGACAGGACCCCTACGAGCAGTACTTC
CAIPGQDPYEQYF
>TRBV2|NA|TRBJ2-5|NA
TGTGCCAGCAGTGAACCCCAAGGTAGCGTGGAGTACTTC
CASSEPQGSVEYF
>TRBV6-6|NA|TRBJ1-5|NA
TGTGCCAGCAGTTACAGACTAGGGACTCAGAATCAGCCCCAGCATTTT
CASSYRLGTQNQPQHF
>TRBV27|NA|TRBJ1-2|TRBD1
TGTGCCAGCAGTTTCTTAACAGGGGGCTATGGCTACACCTTC
CASSFLTGGYGYTF
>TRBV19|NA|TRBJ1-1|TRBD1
TGTGCCAGTATCTCGACAGGGGAGAACACTGAAGCTTTCTTT
CASISTGENTEAFF
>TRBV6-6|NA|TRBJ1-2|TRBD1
TGTGCCAGCGCAAGGACAGGGCCTTCCTATGGCTACACCTTC
CASARTGPSYGYTF
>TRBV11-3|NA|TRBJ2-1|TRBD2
TGTGCCAGCAGCTCCTCTAGTAGCGGGGCATACAATGAGCAGTTCTTC
CASSSSSSGAYNEQFF
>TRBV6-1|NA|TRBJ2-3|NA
TGTGCCAGCAGTGACCCATCGAGGCAGGGCCGCCGAGATACGCAGTATTTT
CASSDPSRQGRRDTQYF
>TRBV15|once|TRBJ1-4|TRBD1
TGTGCCACCAGCAGAGCAGGGGGCCGGGAAAAACTGTTTTTT
CATSRAGGREKLFF
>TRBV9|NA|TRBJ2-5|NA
TGTGCCAGCAGCGTAGAAGGGGTTGAGACCCAGTACTTC
CASSVEGVETQYF
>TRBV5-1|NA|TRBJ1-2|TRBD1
TGCGCCAGCAGCTTAGGACAGGAACCTGGCTACACCTTC
CASSLGQEPGYTF
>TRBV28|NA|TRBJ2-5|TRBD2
TGTGCCAGCAGTTCCCGTCTAGCGGGGGAACAAGAGGCCCAGTACTTC
CASSSRLAGEQEAQYF
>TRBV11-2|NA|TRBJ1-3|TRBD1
TGTGCCAGCAGCTCAGACAGGGGGCGATCGGGAAACACCATATATTTT
CASSSDRGRSGNTIYF
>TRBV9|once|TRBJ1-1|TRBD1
TGTGCCAGCAGCGTAGAACAGGGGGGTACTGAAGCTTTCTTT
CASSVEQGGTEAFF
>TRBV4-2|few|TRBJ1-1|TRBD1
TGTGCCAGCAGCACACCGGGACAGTCTTCGGCGGGCACTGAAGCTTTCTTT
CASSTPGQSSAGTEAFF
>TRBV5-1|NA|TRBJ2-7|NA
TGCGCCAGCAGCAGAACTGAATACGAGCAGTACTTC
CASSRTEYEQYF
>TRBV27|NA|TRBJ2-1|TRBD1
TGTGCCAGCAGTCAGCGGACAGGGGGCAGGTCCTACAATGAGCAGTTCTTC
CASSQRTGGRSYNEQFF
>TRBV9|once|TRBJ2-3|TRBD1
TGTGCCAGCAGCGCAAGACAGGGGGCGACAGATACGCAGTATTTT
CASSARQGATDTQYF
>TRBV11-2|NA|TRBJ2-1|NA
TGTGCCAGCAGCCCCCCATACAATGAGCAGTTCTTC
CASSPPYNEQFF
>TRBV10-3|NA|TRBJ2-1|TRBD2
TGTGCCATCAGTGACGCAGTTAGCGGGGGTTCCTACAATGAGCAGTTCTTC
CAISDAVSGGSYNEQFF
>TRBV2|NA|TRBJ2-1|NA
TGTGCCAGCAGGGGAGAAAGAAACTCCTACAATGAGCAGTTCTTC
CASRGERNSYNEQFF
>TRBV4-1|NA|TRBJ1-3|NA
TGCGCCAGCAGCCACCCTGGGAGAGAAGGAAACACCATATATTTT
CASSHPGREGNTIYF
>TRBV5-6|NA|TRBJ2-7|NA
TGTGCCAGCAGCTTTCGGGGTAGCTACGAGCAGTACTTC
CASSFRGSYEQYF
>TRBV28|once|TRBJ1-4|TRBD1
TGTGCCATATCAGGGGGCTATAATGAAAAACTGTTTTTT
CAISGGYNEKLFF
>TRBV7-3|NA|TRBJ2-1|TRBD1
TGTGCCAGCAGCCCGAACCGACAGGGCCCCTCCAATGAGCAGTTCTTC
CASSPNRQGPSNEQFF